The 6 T cell receptor beta chains in this list originate from one sample, sequenced in a study of T cell clones after liver transplantation. Libraries were prepared by immunoSEQ multiplex PCR; TCRdb keeps only in-frame clonotypes and omits some of them. The sample lists around 120,000 clones, less than 95% occurring once. This specimen consisted of CD4+ T cells from blood, obtained 12 months after liver transplant. The receptors were sampled from a human patient who received a liver transplant. The graft donor may account for some of the T cells.

This chain uses TRBV6-1 with TRBJ2-7, with 10 bases aligning to TRBD2. This CDR3 has 15 amino acids. Germline CDR1 MNHNS, CDR2 SASEGT. Trimming cost V 6 bases and J 0 bases; bases outside gene matches: 5. CDR3 protein: CASRKLAGSSYEQYF. The DNA for the CDR3 is TGTGCCAGCAGAAAACTAGCGGGGTCCTCCTACGAGCAGTACTTC.

This chain joins TRBV20-1 and TRBJ2-7; D unclear. V was shortened by 5 bases and J by 6 bases, with 11 bases between the two germline ends. Germline CDR1 reads DFQATT; CDR2 reads SNEGSKA (reference sequence). The CDR3 spans 11 residues. The CDR3 DNA follows: TGCAGTGCTTCGTCCCAAAGCGAGCAGTACTTC. Amino acid sequence: CSASSQSEQYF.

This clone has a handful of counts. V gene TRBV2 combines with J gene TRBJ1-1; D gene uncertain. The germline V gene has CDR1 SNHLY and CDR2 FYNNEI. Trimming removed 6 bases from V and 1 base from J, with 6 bases in between. The CDR3 is made up of 12 amino acids. CDR3 loop: CASRNPNTEAFF. CDR3 bases: TGTGCCAGCAGAAACCCGAACACTGAAGCTTTCTTT.

This clone was detected only a few times. The rearrangement joins TRBV6-6 to TRBJ2-1; no firm D call. Per germline, CDR1 MNHNY and CDR2 SVGAGI (reference sequence). This CDR3 is 16 amino acids long. V dropped 7 bases and J dropped 2 bases, with 18 bases sitting between them. CDR3: CASTNAQLRTYNEQFF. The CDR3 coding sequence is TGTGCCAGCACCAACGCGCAGCTTCGAACCTACAATGAGCAGTTCTTC.

The chain employs TRBV7-2 and TRBJ2-5; a possible D gene is TRBD2 (5 bases). The V gene lost 0 bases and the J gene lost 3 bases, with 8 bases spanning the gap. Germline V CDR1 and CDR2: SGHTA, FQGNSA. CDR3 length: 14 residues. CDR3 DNA: TGTGCCAGCAGCTTAGCGCTAGCTAAAGAGACCCAGTACTTC. Protein: CASSLALAKETQYF.

The rearrangement links TRBV28 to TRBJ1-4; D not resolved. V lost 5 bases, J lost 8 bases, and 15 bases lay in between. Germline V gene data show CDR1 as MDHEN and CDR2 as SYDVKM. This CDR3 is 14 amino acids long. CDR3 residues: CASSGLHESEKLFF. CDR3 DNA: TGTGCCAGCAGTGGCCTGCACGAATCGGAAAAACTGTTTTTT.